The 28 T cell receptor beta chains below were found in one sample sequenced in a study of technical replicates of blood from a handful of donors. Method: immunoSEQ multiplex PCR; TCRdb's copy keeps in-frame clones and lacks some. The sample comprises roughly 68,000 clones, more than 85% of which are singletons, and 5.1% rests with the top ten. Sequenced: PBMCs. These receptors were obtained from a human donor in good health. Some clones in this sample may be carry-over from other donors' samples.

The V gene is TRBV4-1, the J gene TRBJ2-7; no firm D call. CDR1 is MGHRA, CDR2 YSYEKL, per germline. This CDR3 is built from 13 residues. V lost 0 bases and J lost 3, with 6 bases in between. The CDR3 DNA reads TGCGCCAGCAGCCAAGAATCCAGCTACGAGCAGTACTTC. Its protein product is CASSQESSYEQYF.

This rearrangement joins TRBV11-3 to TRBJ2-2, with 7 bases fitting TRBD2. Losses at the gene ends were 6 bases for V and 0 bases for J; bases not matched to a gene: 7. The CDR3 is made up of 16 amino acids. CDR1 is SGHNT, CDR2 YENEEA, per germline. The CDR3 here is CASRQLSGANTGELFF. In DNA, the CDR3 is TGTGCCAGCAGACAGCTCAGCGGGGCGAACACCGGGGAGCTGTTTTTT.

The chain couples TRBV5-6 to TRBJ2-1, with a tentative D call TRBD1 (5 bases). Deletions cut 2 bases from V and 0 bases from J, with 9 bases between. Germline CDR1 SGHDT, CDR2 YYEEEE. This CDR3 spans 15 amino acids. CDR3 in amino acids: CASSFRQLSYNEQFF. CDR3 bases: TGTGCCAGCAGCTTTCGACAGCTCTCCTACAATGAGCAGTTCTTC.

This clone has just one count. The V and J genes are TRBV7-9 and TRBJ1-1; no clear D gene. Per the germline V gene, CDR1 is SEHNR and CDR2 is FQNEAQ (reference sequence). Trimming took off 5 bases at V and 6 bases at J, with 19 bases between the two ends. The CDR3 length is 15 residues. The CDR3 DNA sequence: TGTGCCAGCAGCCTATTCGGTCGTAGTATCCCTGAAGCTTTCTTT. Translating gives CASSLFGRSIPEAFF. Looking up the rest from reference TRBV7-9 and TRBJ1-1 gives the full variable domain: DTGVSQNPRHKITKRGQNVTFRCDPISEHNRLYWYRQTLGQGPEFLTYFQNEAQLEKSRLLSDRFSAERPKGSFSTLEIQRTEQGDSAMYLCASSLFGRSIPEAFFGQGTRLTVV.

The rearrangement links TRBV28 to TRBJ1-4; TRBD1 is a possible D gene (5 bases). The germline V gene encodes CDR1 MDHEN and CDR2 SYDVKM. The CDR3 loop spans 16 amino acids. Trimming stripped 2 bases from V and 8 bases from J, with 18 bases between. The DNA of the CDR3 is TGTGCCAGCAGTTTACCTCCGGGGGGATTTGGGGAAAAACTGTTTTTT. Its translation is CASSLPPGGFGEKLFF.

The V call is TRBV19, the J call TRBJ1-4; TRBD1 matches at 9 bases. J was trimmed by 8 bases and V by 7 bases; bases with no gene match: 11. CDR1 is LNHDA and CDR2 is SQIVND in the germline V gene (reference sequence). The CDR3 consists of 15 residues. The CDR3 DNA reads TGTGCCAGTACCGCCTCGGGACAGGGTCAAGAAAAACTGTTTTTT. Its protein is CASTASGQGQEKLFF.

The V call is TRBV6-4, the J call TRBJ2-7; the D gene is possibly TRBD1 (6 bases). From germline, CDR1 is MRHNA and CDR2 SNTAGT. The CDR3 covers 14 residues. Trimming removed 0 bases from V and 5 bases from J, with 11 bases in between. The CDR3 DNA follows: TGTGCCAGCAGTGACTCGAAACAGGGTAACGAGCAGTACTTC. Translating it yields CASSDSKQGNEQYF.

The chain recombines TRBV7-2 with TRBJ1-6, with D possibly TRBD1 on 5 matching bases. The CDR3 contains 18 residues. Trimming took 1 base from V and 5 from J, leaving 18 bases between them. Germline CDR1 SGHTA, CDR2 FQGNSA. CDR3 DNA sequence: TGTGCCAGCAGCTTAGGATTTGGCGGGGCAAGCCATAATTCACCCCTCCACTTT. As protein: CASSLGFGGASHNSPLHF. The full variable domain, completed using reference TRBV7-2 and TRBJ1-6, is GAGVSQSPSNKVTEKGKDVELRCDPISGHTALYWYRQSLGQGLEFLIYFQGNSAPDKSGLPSDRFSAERTGGSVSTLTIQRTQQEDSAVYLCASSLGFGGASHNSPLHFGNGTRLTVT.

Here the CDR3 DNA reads TGTGCTAGTGGTTTGGTACTAGGGACAACCAAAAACATTCAGTACTTC. Translation gives CASGLVLGTTKNIQYF. This chain uses TRBV12-5 with TRBJ2-4, with D tentatively TRBD1 (6 bases). V lost 0 bases and J 2 bases, leaving 11 bases between the germline ends. Germline assignment: CDR1 LGHNT and CDR2 FRNRAP. This CDR3 region has 16 residues.

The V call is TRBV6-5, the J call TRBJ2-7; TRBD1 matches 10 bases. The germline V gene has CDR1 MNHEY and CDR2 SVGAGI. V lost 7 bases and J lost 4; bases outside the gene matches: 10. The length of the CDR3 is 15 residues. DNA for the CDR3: TGTGCCAGCACGCTATCTGGGACAGGGGTTTACGAGCAGTACTTC. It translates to CASTLSGTGVYEQYF.

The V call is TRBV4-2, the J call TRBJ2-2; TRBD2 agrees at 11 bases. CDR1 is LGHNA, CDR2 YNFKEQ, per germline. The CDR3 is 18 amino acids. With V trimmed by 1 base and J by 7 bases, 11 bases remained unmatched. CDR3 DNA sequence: TGTGCCAGCAGCCAAGGTTTCCGAAGACTAGCGGGGATCGGGGAGCTGTTTTTT. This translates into CASSQGFRRLAGIGELFF.

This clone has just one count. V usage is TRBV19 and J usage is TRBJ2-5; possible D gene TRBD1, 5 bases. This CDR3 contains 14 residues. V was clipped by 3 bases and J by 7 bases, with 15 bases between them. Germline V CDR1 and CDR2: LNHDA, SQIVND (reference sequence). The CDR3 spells CASSIDAGSGTQYF. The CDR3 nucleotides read TGTGCCAGTAGTATTGACGCAGGGTCAGGGACCCAGTACTTC.

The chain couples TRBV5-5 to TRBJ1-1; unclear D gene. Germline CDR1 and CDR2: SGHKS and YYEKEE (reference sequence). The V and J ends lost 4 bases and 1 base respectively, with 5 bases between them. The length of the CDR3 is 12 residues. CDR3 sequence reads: CASSPGNTEAFF. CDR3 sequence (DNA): TGTGCCAGCAGCCCGGGGAACACTGAAGCTTTCTTT.

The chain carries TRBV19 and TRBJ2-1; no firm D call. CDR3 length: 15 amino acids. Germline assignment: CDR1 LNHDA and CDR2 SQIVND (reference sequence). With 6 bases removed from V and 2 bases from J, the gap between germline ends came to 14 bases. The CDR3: CASRPFGGPYNEQFF. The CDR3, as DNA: TGTGCCAGTAGGCCGTTTGGCGGCCCCTACAATGAGCAGTTCTTC.

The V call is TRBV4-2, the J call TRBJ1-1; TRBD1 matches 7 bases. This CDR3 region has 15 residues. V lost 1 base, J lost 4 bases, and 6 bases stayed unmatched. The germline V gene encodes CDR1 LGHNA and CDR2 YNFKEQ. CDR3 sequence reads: CASSQGVGQITEAFF. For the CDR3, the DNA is TGTGCCAGCAGCCAAGGTGTGGGACAGATCACTGAAGCTTTCTTT.

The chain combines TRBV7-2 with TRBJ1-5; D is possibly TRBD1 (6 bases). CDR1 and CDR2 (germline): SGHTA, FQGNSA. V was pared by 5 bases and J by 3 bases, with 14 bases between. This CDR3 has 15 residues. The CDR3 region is CASSKGQSSNQPQHF. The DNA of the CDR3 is TGTGCCAGCAGCAAAGGACAGTCCTCCAATCAGCCCCAGCATTTT.

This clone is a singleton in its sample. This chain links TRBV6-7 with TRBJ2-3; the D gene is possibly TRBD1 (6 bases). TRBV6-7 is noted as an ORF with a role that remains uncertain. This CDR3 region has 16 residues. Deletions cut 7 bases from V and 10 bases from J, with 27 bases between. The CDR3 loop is CASKTHRVVWPRAQYF. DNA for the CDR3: TGTGCCAGCAAGACCCACAGGGTGGTGTGGCCAAGGGCGCAGTATTTT.

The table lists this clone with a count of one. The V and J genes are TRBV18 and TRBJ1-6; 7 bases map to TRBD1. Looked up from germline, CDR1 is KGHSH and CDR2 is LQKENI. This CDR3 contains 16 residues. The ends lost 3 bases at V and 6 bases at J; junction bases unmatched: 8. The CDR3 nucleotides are TGTGCCAGCTCACCGAGCTCGGGACAGCCTAATTCACCCCTCCACTTT. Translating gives CASSPSSGQPNSPLHF.

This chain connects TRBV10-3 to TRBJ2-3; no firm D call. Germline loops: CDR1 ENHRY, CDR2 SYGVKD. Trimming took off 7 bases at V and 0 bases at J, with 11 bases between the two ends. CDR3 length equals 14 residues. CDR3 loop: CAIKSDGSTDTQYF. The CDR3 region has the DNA TGTGCCATCAAGAGCGACGGAAGCACAGATACGCAGTATTTT.

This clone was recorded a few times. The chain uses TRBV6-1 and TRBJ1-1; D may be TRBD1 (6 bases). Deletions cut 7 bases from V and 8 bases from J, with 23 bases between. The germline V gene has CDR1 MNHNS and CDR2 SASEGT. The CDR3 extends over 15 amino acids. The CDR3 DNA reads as TGTGCCAGCACGCAAGGGGGGGTAGGGTTGAGCGAAGCTTTCTTT. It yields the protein CASTQGGVGLSEAFF.

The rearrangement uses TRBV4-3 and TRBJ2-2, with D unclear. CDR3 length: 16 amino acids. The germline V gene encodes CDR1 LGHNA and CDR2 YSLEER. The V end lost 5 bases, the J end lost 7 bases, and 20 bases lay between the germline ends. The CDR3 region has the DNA TGCGCCAGCAGCTCCGGCCGGCAGGCAATGGGCGGGGAGCTGTTTTTT. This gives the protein CASSSGRQAMGGELFF.

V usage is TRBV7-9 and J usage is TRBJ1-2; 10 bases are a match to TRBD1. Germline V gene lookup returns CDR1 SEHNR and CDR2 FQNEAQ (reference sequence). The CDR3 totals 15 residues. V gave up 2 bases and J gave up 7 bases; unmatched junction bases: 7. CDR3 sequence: CASSLTTGTGVGYTF. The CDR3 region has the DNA TGTGCCAGCAGCTTAACTACCGGGACAGGGGTTGGCTACACCTTC.

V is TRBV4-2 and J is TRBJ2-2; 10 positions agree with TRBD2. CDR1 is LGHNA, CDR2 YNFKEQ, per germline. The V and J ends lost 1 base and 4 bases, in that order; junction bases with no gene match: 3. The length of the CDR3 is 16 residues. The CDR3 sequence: CASSQASGGATGELFF. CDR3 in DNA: TGTGCCAGCAGCCAAGCGAGCGGGGGGGCCACCGGGGAGCTGTTTTTT.

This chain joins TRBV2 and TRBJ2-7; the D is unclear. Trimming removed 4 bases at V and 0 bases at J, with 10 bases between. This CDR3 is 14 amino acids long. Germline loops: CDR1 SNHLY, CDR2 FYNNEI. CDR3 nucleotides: TGTGCCAGCAGTGGCTCGCGGAGCTCCTACGAGCAGTACTTC. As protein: CASSGSRSSYEQYF.

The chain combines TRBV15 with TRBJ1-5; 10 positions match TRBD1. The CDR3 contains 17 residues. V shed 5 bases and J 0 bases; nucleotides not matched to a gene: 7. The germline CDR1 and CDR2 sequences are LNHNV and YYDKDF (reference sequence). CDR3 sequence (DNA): TGTGCCACCAGCCTTGACAGGGGGCACCTTAGCAATCAGCCCCAGCATTTT. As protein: CATSLDRGHLSNQPQHF.

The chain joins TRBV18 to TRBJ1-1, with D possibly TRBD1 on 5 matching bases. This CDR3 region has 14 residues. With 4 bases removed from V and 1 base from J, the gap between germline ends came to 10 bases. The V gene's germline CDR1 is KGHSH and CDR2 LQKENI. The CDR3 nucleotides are TGTGCCAGCTCACGCGGGGGGGAGAACACTGAAGCTTTCTTT. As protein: CASSRGGENTEAFF. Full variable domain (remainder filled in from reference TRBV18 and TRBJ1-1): NAGVMQNPRHLVRRRGQEARLRCSPMKGHSHVYWYRQLPEEGLKFMVYLQKENIIDESGMPKERFSAEFPKEGPSILRIQQVVRGDSAAYFCASSRGGENTEAFFGQGTRLTVV.

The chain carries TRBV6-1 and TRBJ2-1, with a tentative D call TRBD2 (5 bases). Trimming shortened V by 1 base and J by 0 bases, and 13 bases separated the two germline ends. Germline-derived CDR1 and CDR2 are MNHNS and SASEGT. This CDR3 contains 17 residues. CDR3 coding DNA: TGTGCCAGCAGTGAAGGTGGAGGAATTAGCTCCTACAATGAGCAGTTCTTC. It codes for CASSEGGGISSYNEQFF.

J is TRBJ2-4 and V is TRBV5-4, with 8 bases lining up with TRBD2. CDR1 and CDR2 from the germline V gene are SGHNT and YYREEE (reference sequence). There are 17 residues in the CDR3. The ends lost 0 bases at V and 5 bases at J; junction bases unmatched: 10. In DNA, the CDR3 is TGTGCCAGCAGCTTGGTCAAAACTAGCGGAGCTGAAAACATTCAGTACTTC. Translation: CASSLVKTSGAENIQYF. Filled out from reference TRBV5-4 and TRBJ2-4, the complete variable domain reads ETGVTQSPTHLIKTRGQQVTLRCSSQSGHNTVSWYQQALGQGPQFIFQYYREEENGRGNFPPRFSGLQFPNYSSELNVNALELDDSALYLCASSLVKTSGAENIQYFGAGTRLSVL.